This T cell receptor beta chain was retrieved from a study of T cells in localized non-small cell lung cancer. Study-level points and caveats: Adjacent lung tissue had a median about 52 of the top 100 clones found in the tumor.

The CDR3 totals 16 residues. The germline V gene has CDR1 SGDLS and CDR2 YYNGEE. V was cut by 4 bases and J by 1 base, with 17 bases left in between. Sequencing was performed with immunoSEQ multiplex PCR; in TCRdb, only in-frame clones are kept and a portion is missing. The table shows approximately 64,000 clones, with 75% to 90% occurring only once. About this clone itself: Its antigen remains unidentified.

This TCR came from a woman aged 40-69 years with stage I lung adenocarcinoma. This rearrangement joins TRBV9 to TRBJ1-1; no reliable D call. The specimen was peripheral blood, collected before any cancer treatment. CDR3 residues: CASSPTMWTGNTEAFF. Written as DNA, the CDR3 is TGTGCCAGCAGCCCGACGATGTGGACGGGGAACACTGAAGCTTTCTTT.